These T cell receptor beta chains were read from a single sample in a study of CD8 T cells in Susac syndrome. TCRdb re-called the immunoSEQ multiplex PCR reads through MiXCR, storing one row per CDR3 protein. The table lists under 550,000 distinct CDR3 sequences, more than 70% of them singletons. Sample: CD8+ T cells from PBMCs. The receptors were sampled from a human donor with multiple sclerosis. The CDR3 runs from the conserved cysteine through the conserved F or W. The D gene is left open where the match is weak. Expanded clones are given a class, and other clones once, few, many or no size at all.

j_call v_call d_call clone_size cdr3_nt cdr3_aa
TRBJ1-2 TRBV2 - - TGTGCCAGCCCTACCTGGGGCAGCAGACTAATTAACTATGGCTACACCTTC CASPTWGSRLINYGYTF
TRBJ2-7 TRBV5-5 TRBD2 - TGTGCCAGCAGCCTACTTACAGGACTAGCGGGGGACCTAGAGCAGTACTTC CASSLLTGLAGDLEQYF
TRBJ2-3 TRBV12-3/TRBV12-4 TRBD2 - TGTGCCAGCAGGGGAGGACTAGCGGGAAACCCAAATACGCAGTATTTT CASRGGLAGNPNTQYF
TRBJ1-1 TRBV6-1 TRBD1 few TGTGCCAGTACAGGACAGGGATGGACTGAAGCTTTCTTT CASTGQGWTEAFF
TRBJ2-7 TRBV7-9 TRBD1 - TGTGCCAGCAGCCGAACCGGGACAGGGCTGTACGAGCAGTACTTC CASSRTGTGLYEQYF
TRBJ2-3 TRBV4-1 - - TGCGCCAGCAGCGACCCAGATACGCAGTATTTT CASSDPDTQYF
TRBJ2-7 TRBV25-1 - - TGTGCCAGCGGAAGACCTCGGGACCAGTACTTC CASGRPRDQYF
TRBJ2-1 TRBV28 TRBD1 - TGTGCCAGCAGTCTAGGGGACAGTTACTCCTACAATGAGCAGTTCTTC CASSLGDSYSYNEQFF
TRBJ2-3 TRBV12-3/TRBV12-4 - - TGTGCCAGCAGTTCTATAGGGGAGGATACGCAGTATTTT CASSSIGEDTQYF
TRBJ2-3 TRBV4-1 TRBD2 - TGCGCCAGCAGCCAAGTGGAGGCGGGAGGGCCAACAGATACGCAGTATTTT CASSQVEAGGPTDTQYF
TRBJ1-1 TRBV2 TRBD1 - TGTGCCAGCAGCGGGGGAGGGACAGCCATGAACACTGAAGCTTTCTTT CASSGGGTAMNTEAFF
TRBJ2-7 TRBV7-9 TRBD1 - TGTGCCAGCAGCTTAACGACCGGGACAGGGTTTCACGAGCAGTACTTC CASSLTTGTGFHEQYF
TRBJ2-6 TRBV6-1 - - TGTGCCACCATGGTACGGGGGCAGGCCCTCTCTGGGGCCAACGTCCTGACTTTC CATMVRGQALSGANVLTF
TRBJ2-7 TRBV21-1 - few TGTGCCAGCAGACCTCCGGGGGCTAGCTCCTACGAGCAGTACTTC CASRPPGASSYEQYF
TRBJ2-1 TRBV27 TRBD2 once TGTGCCAGCAGTGGTCAATGGGGGGGGTACAATGAGCAGTTCTTC CASSGQWGGYNEQFF
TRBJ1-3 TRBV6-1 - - TGTGCCAGCAGTGAAAGTTCAGAGAAGTCTGGAAACACCATATATTTT CASSESSEKSGNTIYF
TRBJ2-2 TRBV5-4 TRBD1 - TGTGCCAGCAGCTTGGGACAGGGGGAAGGGGAGCTGTTTTTT CASSLGQGEGELFF
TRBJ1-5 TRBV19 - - TGTGCCAGTAGTAGTGCCGGGCATCAGCCCCAGCATTTT CASSSAGHQPQHF
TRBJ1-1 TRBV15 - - TGTGCCACACAGAGGGGTTACACTGAAGCTTTCTTT CATQRGYTEAFF
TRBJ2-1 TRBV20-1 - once TGCAGTGCTAGAGATTTTTTACAATACAATGAGCAGTTCTTC CSARDFLQYNEQFF
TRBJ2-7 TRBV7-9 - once TGTGCCAGCAGCCCTCCGAGTTCAGGGGTGAACGGGCAGTACTTC CASSPPSSGVNGQYF
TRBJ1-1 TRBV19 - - TGTGCCAGTAGTATATCCCCAGAAAAACATTACCTGAACACTGAAGCTTTCTTT CASSISPEKHYLNTEAFF
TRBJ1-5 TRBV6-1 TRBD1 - TGTGCCAGCAGTGAGGACAGGGGACTTCAGCCCCAGCATTTT CASSEDRGLQPQHF
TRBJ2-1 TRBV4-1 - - TGCGCCAGCAGCCAAGTTCCTGGGAAAGCTGAGCAGTTCTTC CASSQVPGKAEQFF
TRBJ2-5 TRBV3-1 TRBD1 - TGTGCCAGCAGCCAAGAGAGGGACAGAAGCCAAGAGACCCAGTACTTC CASSQERDRSQETQYF
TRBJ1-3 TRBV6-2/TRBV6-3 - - TGTGCCAGCAGTTTCGACGTGGTGAGCATTGCGGGAAACACCATATATTTT CASSFDVVSIAGNTIYF
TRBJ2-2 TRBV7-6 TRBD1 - TGTGCCAGCAGCTTAGGACAGGGGGAGCGCACCGGGGAGCTGTTTTTT CASSLGQGERTGELFF
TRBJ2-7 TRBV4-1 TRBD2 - TGCGCCAGCAGCCACCAAGGACTAGCGGGAGCCGAGCAGTACTTC CASSHQGLAGAEQYF
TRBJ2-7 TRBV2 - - TGTGCCAGCAGTGACGGCAGTCTCTACGAGCAGTACTTC CASSDGSLYEQYF
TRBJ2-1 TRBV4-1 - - TGCGCCAGCAGCCGGTCAGACAATCGGTTGGATGAGCAGTTCTTC CASSRSDNRLDEQFF
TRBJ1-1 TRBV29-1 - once TGCAGCGTTGCGAGGAACACTGAAGCTTTCTTT CSVARNTEAFF
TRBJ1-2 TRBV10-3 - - TGTGCCATCAGTGAGTTCGAACAGGGCCTCTATGGCTACACCTTC CAISEFEQGLYGYTF
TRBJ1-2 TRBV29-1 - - TGCAGCGTTGAAGGCAGGTCCAACTATGGCTACACCTTC CSVEGRSNYGYTF
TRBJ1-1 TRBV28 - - TGTGCCAGCAGTTTCCCCGGGACCAGCCCTGAAGCTTTCTTT CASSFPGTSPEAFF
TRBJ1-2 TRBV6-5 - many TGTGCCAGCAGTTACTCCTATGGCTACACCTTC CASSYSYGYTF
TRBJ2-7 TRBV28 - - TGTGCCAGCAGTTCCCGGGACGTCTTACACGAGCAGTACTTC CASSSRDVLHEQYF
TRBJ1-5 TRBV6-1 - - TGTGCCAGCAGTGATTTGGGGCAATATAGCAATCAGCCCCAGCATTTT CASSDLGQYSNQPQHF
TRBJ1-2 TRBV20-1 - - TGCAGTGCTAGCCCGGAGTATCTTGGCTACACCTTC CSASPEYLGYTF
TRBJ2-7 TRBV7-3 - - TGTGCCAGCAGCTTAAAACCAGGGGATGAGGAGCAGTACTTC CASSLKPGDEEQYF
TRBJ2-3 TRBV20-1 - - TGCAGTGCTAGTCAAAGGAAGATTACAGGAGATACGCAGTATTTT CSASQRKITGDTQYF
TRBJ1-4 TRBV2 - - TGTGCCAGCGCCGAGGAAAAACTGTTTTTT CASAEEKLFF
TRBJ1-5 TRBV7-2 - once TGTGCCAGCAGCTCAACCGGGACGGAGGAGAGTGGGGATCAGCCCCAGCATTTT CASSSTGTEESGDQPQHF
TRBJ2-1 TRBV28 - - TGTGCCAGCAGAAGACAGGTTGTTGGCTCCTACAATGAGCAGTTCTTC CASRRQVVGSYNEQFF
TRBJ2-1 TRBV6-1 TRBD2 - TGTGCCAGCTGCAAGGCGGGGGGCACCTACAATGAGCAGTTCTTC CASCKAGGTYNEQFF
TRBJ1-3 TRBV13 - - TGTGCCAGCAGCTCTGCCGGGGCCTATATCAGCACCATATATTTT CASSSAGAYISTIYF
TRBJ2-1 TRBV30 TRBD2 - TGTGCCTGGAGCTCGCTAACGGGGGGTTTTAACAATGAGCAGTTCTTC CAWSSLTGGFNNEQFF
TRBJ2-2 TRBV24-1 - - TGTGCCACCAGTGGGTCGAACACCGGGGAGCTGTTTTTT CATSGSNTGELFF
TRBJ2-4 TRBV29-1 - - TGCAGCGTTACAGGAGAATTGGCCAAAAACATTCAGTACTTC CSVTGELAKNIQYF
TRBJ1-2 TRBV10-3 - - TGTGCCATCAGTGAGGCCAATGGCTACACCTTC CAISEANGYTF